A single sample is the source of the 7 T cell receptor beta chains below, sequenced in a study of cytotoxic CD8 clonotypes in ibrutinib-treated CLL. The assay was immunoSEQ multiplex PCR, and TCRdb's table has in-frame clones only and misses some. The table lists a few hundred thousand clones, roughly 70% of them singletons, with 15% in the top ten. This sample comprised PBMCs, obtained after 24 months of ibrutinib treatment. These receptors were obtained from a human donor with chronic lymphocytic leukemia.

The chain has TRBV28 and TRBJ2-1, with 7 bases identical to TRBD2. CDR1 is MDHEN and CDR2 is SYDVKM in the germline V gene. J gave up 7 bases and V 3 bases, and 6 bases lay outside the gene matches. This CDR3 region has 14 residues. The CDR3 region is CASSLAGVWNEQFF. The CDR3 nucleotides read TGTGCCAGCAGTTTGGCGGGAGTGTGGAATGAGCAGTTCTTC.

This clone occurred a few times. The chain joins TRBV11-2 to TRBJ2-1; possible D gene TRBD2, 6 bases. The V gene's germline CDR1 is SGHAT and CDR2 FQNNGV. This CDR3 spans 15 amino acids. V was clipped by 5 bases and J by 4 bases, with 15 bases between them. The CDR3 is CASSRRGGEYNEQFF. CDR3 DNA sequence: TGTGCCAGCAGCCGGAGGGGCGGGGAATACAATGAGCAGTTCTTC.

This clone was detected only once. The chain recombines TRBV5-1 with TRBJ2-1; 8 positions agree with TRBD2. Trimming removed 0 bases from V and 0 bases from J; junction bases left unmatched: 8. Germline V gene data show CDR1 as SGHRS and CDR2 as YFSETQ. The CDR3 covers 18 residues. CDR3 amino acids: CASSLATLAGSSYNEQFF. In DNA form, the CDR3 reads TGCGCCAGCAGCTTGGCCACTTTAGCGGGGTCCTCCTACAATGAGCAGTTCTTC.

The chain joins TRBV7-2 to TRBJ2-5, with 7 bases lining up with TRBD1. The length of the CDR3 is 16 residues. The V segment lost 5 bases and the J segment 4 bases; nucleotides outside the gene matches: 13. Germline V gene data show CDR1 as SGHTA and CDR2 as FQGNSA. The CDR3 loop reads CASSRISRDRRETQYF. CDR3 coding DNA: TGTGCCAGCAGCCGGATTAGCCGGGACAGACGAGAGACCCAGTACTTC. The variable domain in full, completed from reference TRBV7-2 and TRBJ2-5, reads GAGVSQSPSNKVTEKGKDVELRCDPISGHTALYWYRQSLGQGLEFLIYFQGNSAPDKSGLPSDRFSAERTGGSVSTLTIQRTQQEDSAVYLCASSRISRDRRETQYFGPGTRLLVL.

V is TRBV13 and J is TRBJ2-6, with D uncertain. Germline V gene lookup returns CDR1 PRHDT and CDR2 FYEKMQ (reference sequence). The CDR3 length is 15 residues. Trimming took off 6 bases at V and 2 bases at J, with 11 bases between the two ends. The chain's CDR3 is CASSEARTGANVLTF. The CDR3 coding sequence is TGTGCCAGCAGTGAAGCGCGGACTGGGGCCAACGTCCTGACTTTC.

This clone was seen a handful of times. V usage is TRBV30 and J usage is TRBJ1-1, with D unclear. The CDR3 has 13 residues. CDR1 GTSNPN and CDR2 SVGIG come from the germline V gene (reference sequence). V was trimmed by 2 bases and J by 5 bases, leaving 12 bases between them. The CDR3 DNA follows: TGTGCCTGGAGTACCAACTGGGCTACTGAAGCTTTCTTT. Protein product: CAWSTNWATEAFF. The full variable domain, rest sourced from reference TRBV30 and TRBJ1-1, is SQTIHQWPATLVQPVGSPLSLECTVEGTSNPNLYWYRQAAGRGLQLLFYSVGIGQISSEVPQNLSASRPQDRQFILSSKKLLLSDSGFYLCAWSTNWATEAFFGQGTRLTVV.

This chain connects TRBV19 to TRBJ1-4, with D possibly matching TRBD1 (5 bases). V lost 7 bases and J lost 8, with 17 bases in between. Germline V gives CDR1 LNHDA, CDR2 SQIVND (reference sequence). This CDR3 has 14 amino acids. The CDR3 sequence: CASTSGRGGEKLFF. CDR3 coding DNA: TGTGCCAGTACCTCGGGGAGGGGTGGCGAAAAACTGTTTTTT.